These 6 T cell receptor beta chains came from one sample sequenced in a study of human T cells and chemical hapten exposure. Stated time point: healthy volunteer bleed at 6 weeks. Sequencing started from total RNA isolated from unfractionated whole blood. TCRdb ran MiXCR on the RACE reads and lists one entry per CDR3 protein. The sample consists of 50,000 to 70,000 distinct CDR3 sequences, about 6% of them appearing once. Sample: whole blood. The origin of the receptors is a female donor in good health. Some clones in this sample may be carry-over from other donors' samples.

This clonotype was detected many times. The V and J genes are TRBV29-1 and TRBJ2-5; 9 bases align to TRBD1. The germline V gene has CDR1 SQVTM and CDR2 ANQGSEA. This CDR3 is built from 13 residues. The V and J ends lost 6 bases and 5 bases, in that order; junction bases with no gene match: 7. As DNA, the CDR3 is TGCAGCGTAACGCACAGGGGGCGCGAGACCCAGTACTTC. This codes for CSVTHRGRETQYF.

This clonotype was seen more than once but under ten times. The gene calls are TRBV29-1 and TRBJ2-7, with a tentative D call TRBD2 (5 bases). The CDR3 contains 14 residues. Germline-derived CDR1 and CDR2 are SQVTM and ANQGSEA. Trimming pared 4 bases from V and 2 bases from J, leaving 15 bases between. CDR3 loop: CSVARTSSAYEQYF. CDR3 DNA: TGCAGCGTTGCCCGGACTTCTTCCGCCTACGAGCAGTACTTC.

The chain joins TRBV10-3 to TRBJ1-6; D remains unclear. Trimming took 3 bases from V and 3 from J, leaving 9 bases between them. CDR1 and CDR2 (germline): ENHRY, SYGVKD. The CDR3 is 15 residues long. The CDR3 reads CAISEEQIYNSPLHF. The CDR3 DNA follows: TGTGCCATCAGTGAAGAACAGATCTATAATTCACCCCTCCACTTT.

The sample holds many counts of this clonotype. The V gene is TRBV2, the J gene TRBJ1-1, with 8 positions matching TRBD1. J gave up 1 base and V 11 bases, and 3 bases lay outside the gene matches. Germline V gene data show CDR1 as SNHLY and CDR2 as FYNNEI. The CDR3 spans 12 residues. The CDR3 sequence is CADRGQNTEAFF. The CDR3 nucleotides are TGTGCCGACAGGGGCCAGAACACTGAAGCTTTCTTT.

The chain uses TRBV6-5 and TRBJ1-5; TRBD1 might be the D (6 bases). V dropped 4 bases and J dropped 0 bases, with 13 bases sitting between them. This CDR3 comprises 16 residues. CDR1 is MNHEY and CDR2 is SVGAGI in the germline V gene. The CDR3 DNA follows: TGTGCCAGCAGTTGGGAAGACAGGCATAGCAATCAGCCCCAGCATTTT. It codes for CASSWEDRHSNQPQHF.

This clonotype was seen repeatedly, ten times or more. The V gene is TRBV20-1, the J gene TRBJ2-5; no firm D call. Germline lookup yields CDR1 DFQATT and CDR2 SNEGSKA (reference sequence). Trimming shortened V by 1 base and J by 1 base, and 7 bases separated the two germline ends. The CDR3 has 13 residues. CDR3 in DNA: TGCAGTGCTAGAGGAGGCGGCCAAGAGACCCAGTACTTC. It translates to CSARGGGQETQYF.